This T cell receptor (beta chain) derives from a study of blood T cell repertoires in COVID-19. Across the whole study: Specimens from acute and convalescent COVID-19 originated in the United States, Italy and Spain. Sources were T cells, B-cell-depleted T cells, or PBMCs; the material itself was cDNA or gDNA.

A few counts support this clone. Source study methods: Reference gene primers were amplified, and this amplification served to estimate nucleated cell counts. The table came from immunoSEQ multiplex PCR; TCRdb's copy has only in-frame clones and leaves some out. V and J calls and clone size are as listed in that table; D and trimming were resolved from the DNA. The sample carries a few hundred thousand clones, about 86% recorded once. The length of the CDR3 is 14 residues. V lost 0 bases and J 4 bases, leaving 9 bases between the germline ends. Germline CDR1 LGHDT, CDR2 YNNKEL (reference sequence). This receptor was obtained from a man younger than 35 with active or convalescent COVID-19. The genes are TRBV3-1 (or the pseudogene TRBV3-2) and TRBJ1-2; D not resolved. Sequencing was carried out using peripheral blood. CDR3 amino acids: CASSQDLSSYGYTF. The CDR3 coding sequence is TGTGCCAGCAGCCAAGATCTGAGTAGCTATGGCTACACCTTC.